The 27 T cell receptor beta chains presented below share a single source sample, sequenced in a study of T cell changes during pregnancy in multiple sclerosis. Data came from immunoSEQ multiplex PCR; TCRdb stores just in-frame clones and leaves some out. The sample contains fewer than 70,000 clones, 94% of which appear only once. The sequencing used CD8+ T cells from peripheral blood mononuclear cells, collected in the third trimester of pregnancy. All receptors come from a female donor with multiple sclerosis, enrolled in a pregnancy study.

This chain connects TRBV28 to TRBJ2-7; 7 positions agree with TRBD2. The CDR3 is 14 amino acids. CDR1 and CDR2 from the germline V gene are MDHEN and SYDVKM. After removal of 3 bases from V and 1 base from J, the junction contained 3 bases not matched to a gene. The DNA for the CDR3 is TGTGCCAGCAGTTTGGGGGACTATTCCTACGAGCAGTACTTC. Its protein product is CASSLGDYSYEQYF.

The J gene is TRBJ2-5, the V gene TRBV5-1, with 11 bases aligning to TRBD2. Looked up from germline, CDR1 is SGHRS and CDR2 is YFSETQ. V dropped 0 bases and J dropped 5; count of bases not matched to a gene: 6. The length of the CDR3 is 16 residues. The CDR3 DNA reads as TGCGCCAGCAGCTTGGGAACTAGCGGGAGTGGGGAGACCCAGTACTTC. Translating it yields CASSLGTSGSGETQYF.

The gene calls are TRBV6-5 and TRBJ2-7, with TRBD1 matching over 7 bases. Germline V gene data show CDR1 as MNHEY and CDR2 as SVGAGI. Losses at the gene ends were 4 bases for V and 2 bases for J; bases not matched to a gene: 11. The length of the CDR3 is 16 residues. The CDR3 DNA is TGTGCCAGCAGTTCCCCCCAAGGGACAGCAGCCTACGAGCAGTACTTC. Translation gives CASSSPQGTAAYEQYF.

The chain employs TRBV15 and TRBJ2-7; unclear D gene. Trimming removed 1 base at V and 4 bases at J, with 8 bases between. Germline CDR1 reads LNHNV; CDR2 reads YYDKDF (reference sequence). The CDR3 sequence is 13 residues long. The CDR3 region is CATSRVSLYEQYF. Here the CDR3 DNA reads TGTGCCACCAGCAGAGTTAGTCTTTACGAGCAGTACTTC.

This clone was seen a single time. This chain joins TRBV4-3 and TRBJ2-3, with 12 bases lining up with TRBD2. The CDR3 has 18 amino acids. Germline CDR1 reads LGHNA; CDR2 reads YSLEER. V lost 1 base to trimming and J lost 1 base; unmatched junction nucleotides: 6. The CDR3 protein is CASSQGLAGGPGTDTQYF. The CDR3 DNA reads TGCGCCAGCAGCCAAGGGCTAGCGGGAGGGCCGGGCACAGATACGCAGTATTTT.

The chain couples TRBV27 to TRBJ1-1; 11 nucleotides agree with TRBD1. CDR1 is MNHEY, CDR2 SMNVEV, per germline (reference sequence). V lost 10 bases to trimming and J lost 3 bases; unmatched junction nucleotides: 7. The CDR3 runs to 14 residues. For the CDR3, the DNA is TGTGCCACCAGAGGGACAGGGGGAGACACTGAAGCTTTCTTT. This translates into CATRGTGGDTEAFF.

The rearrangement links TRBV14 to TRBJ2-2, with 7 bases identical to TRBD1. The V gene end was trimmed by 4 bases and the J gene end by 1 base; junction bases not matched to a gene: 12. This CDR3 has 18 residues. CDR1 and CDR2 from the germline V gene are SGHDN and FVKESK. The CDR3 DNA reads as TGTGCCAGCAGCCCCCACCCAGGACAGGCTAAGAACACCGGGGAGCTGTTTTTT. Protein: CASSPHPGQAKNTGELFF. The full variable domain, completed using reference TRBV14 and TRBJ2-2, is EAGVTQFPSHSVIEKGQTVTLRCDPISGHDNLYWYRRVMGKEIKFLLHFVKESKQDESGMPNNRFLAERTGGTYSTLKVQPAELEDSGVYFCASSPHPGQAKNTGELFFGEGSRLTVL.

The CDR3 bases are TGTGCCAGCAGTGGTAGGACAGGGTCGAGATTAAGGTCCTACGAGCAGTACTTC. It yields the protein CASSGRTGSRLRSYEQYF. The rearrangement uses TRBV27 and TRBJ2-7, with 8 bases fitting TRBD1. The CDR3 has 18 amino acids. Looked up from germline, CDR1 is MNHEY and CDR2 is SMNVEV (reference sequence). V was pared by 5 bases and J by 1 base, with 16 bases of the junction left unmatched.

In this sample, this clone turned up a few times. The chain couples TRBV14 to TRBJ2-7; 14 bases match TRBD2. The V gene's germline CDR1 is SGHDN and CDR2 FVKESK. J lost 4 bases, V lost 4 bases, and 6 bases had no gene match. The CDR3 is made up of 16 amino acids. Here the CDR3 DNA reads TGTGCCAGCAGCCGTGGGACTAGCGGGAGTATATACGAGCAGTACTTC. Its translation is CASSRGTSGSIYEQYF.

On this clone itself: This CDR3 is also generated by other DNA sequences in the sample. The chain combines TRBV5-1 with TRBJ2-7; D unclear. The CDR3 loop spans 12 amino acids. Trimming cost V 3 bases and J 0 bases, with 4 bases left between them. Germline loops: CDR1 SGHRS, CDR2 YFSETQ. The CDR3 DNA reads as TGCGCCAGCAGCTCAGACTCCTACGAGCAGTACTTC. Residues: CASSSDSYEQYF.

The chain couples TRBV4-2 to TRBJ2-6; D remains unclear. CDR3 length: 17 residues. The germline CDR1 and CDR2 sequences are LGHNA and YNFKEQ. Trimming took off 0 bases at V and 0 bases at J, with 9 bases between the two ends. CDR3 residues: CASSQDVAVSGANVLTF. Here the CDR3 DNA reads TGTGCCAGCAGCCAAGATGTTGCGGTCTCTGGGGCCAACGTCCTGACTTTC.

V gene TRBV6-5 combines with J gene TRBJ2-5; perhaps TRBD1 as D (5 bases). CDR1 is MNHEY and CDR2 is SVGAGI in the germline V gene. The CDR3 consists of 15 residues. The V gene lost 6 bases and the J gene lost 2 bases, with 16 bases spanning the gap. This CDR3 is CASSMDTASQETQYF. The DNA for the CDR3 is TGTGCCAGCAGCATGGACACGGCTTCACAAGAGACCCAGTACTTC.

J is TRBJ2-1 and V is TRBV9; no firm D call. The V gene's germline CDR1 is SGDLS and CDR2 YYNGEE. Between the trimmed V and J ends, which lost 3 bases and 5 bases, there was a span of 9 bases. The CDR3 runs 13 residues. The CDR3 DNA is TGTGCCAGCAGCGAAAGAGGAGACAATGAGCAGTTCTTC. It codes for CASSERGDNEQFF.

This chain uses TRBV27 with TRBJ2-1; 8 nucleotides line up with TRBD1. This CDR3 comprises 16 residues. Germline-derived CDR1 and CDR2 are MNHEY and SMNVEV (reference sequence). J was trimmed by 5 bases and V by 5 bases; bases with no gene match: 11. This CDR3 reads CASSVRSTGADNEQFF. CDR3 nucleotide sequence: TGTGCCAGCAGTGTAAGGTCGACAGGGGCCGACAATGAGCAGTTCTTC.

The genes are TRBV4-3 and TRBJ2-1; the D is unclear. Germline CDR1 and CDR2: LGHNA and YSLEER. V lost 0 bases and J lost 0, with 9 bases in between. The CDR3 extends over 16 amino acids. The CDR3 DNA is TGCGCCAGCAGCCAAGACCATTCCAGCTCCTACAATGAGCAGTTCTTC. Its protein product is CASSQDHSSSYNEQFF.

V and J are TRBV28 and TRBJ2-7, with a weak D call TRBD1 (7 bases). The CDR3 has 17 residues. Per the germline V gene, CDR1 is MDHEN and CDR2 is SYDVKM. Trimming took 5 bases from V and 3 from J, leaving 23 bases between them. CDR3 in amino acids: CASSASLWEDRLYEQYF. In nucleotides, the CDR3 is TGTGCCAGCAGTGCATCACTTTGGGAGGACAGGCTCTACGAGCAGTACTTC.

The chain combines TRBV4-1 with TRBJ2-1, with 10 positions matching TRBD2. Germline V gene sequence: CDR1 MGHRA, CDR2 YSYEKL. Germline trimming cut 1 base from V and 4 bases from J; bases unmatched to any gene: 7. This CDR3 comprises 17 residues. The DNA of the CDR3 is TGCGCCAGCAGCCAAGTAATGGGGACTAGCGATTACAATGAGCAGTTCTTC. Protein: CASSQVMGTSDYNEQFF.

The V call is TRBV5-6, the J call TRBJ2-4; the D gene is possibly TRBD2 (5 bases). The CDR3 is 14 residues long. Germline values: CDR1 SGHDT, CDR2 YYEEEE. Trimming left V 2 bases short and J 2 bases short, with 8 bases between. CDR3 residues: CASSFEGSKNIQYF. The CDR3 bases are TGTGCCAGCAGCTTTGAGGGCTCCAAAAACATTCAGTACTTC.

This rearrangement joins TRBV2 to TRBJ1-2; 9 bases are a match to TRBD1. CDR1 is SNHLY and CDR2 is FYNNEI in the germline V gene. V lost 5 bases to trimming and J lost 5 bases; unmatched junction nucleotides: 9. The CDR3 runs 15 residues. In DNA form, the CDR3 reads TGTGCCAGCAGTACCGGACAGGGGATGAAGTATGGCTACACCTTC. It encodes CASSTGQGMKYGYTF.

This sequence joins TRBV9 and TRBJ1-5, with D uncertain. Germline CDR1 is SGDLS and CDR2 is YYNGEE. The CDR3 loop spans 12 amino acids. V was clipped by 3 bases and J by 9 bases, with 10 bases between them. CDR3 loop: CASSDGIGPQHF. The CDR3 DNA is TGTGCCAGCAGCGACGGGATCGGGCCCCAGCATTTT.

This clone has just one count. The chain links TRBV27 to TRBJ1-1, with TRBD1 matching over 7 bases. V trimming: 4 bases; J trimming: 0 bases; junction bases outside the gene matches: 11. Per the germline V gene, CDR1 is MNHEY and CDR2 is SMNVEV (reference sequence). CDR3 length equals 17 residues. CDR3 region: CASSSLTGILMNTEAFF. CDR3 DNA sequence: TGTGCCAGCAGTTCTTTGACAGGGATCCTAATGAACACTGAAGCTTTCTTT.

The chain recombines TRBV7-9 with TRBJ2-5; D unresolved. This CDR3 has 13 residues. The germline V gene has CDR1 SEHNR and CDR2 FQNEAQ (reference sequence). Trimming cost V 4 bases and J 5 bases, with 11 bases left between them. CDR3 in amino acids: CASSSPLEETQYF. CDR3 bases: TGTGCCAGCAGCTCGCCTCTAGAGGAGACCCAGTACTTC.

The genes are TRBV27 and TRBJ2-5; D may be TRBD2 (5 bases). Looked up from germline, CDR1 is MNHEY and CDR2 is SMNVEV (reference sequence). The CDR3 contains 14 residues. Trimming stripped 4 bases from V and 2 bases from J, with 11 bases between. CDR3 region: CASSYGRYQETQYF. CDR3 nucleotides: TGTGCCAGCAGTTATGGGAGATATCAAGAGACCCAGTACTTC.

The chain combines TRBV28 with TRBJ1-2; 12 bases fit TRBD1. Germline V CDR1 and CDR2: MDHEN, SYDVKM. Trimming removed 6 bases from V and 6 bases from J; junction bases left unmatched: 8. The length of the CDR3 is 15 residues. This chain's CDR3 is CASSSSGQGAHGYTF. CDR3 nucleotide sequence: TGTGCCAGCAGCTCATCGGGACAGGGGGCGCATGGCTACACCTTC.

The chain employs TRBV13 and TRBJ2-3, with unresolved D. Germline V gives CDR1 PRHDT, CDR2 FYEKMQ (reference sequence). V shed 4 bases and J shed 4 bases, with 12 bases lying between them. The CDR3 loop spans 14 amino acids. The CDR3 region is CASSSVGLADTQYF. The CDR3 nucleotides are TGTGCCAGCAGCTCCGTCGGTTTGGCAGATACGCAGTATTTT.

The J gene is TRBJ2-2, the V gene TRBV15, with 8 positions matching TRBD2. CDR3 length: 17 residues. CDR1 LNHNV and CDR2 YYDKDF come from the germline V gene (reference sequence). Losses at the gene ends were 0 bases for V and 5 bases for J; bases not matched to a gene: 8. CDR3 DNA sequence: TGTGCCACCAGCAGAGATTTGGGGAGCGGGAGAACCGGGGAGCTGTTTTTT. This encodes CATSRDLGSGRTGELFF. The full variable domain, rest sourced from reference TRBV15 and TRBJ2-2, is DAMVIQNPRYQVTQFGKPVTLSCSQTLNHNVMYWYQQKSSQAPKLLFHYYDKDFNNEADTPDNFQSRRPNTSFCFLDIRSPGLGDTAMYLCATSRDLGSGRTGELFFGEGSRLTVL.

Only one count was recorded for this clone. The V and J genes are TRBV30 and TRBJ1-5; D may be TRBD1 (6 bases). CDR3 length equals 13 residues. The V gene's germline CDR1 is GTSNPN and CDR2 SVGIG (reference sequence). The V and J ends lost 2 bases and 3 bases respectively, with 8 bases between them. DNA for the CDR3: TGTGCCTGGAGTCGGACAGACAATCAGCCCCAGCATTTT. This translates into CAWSRTDNQPQHF.